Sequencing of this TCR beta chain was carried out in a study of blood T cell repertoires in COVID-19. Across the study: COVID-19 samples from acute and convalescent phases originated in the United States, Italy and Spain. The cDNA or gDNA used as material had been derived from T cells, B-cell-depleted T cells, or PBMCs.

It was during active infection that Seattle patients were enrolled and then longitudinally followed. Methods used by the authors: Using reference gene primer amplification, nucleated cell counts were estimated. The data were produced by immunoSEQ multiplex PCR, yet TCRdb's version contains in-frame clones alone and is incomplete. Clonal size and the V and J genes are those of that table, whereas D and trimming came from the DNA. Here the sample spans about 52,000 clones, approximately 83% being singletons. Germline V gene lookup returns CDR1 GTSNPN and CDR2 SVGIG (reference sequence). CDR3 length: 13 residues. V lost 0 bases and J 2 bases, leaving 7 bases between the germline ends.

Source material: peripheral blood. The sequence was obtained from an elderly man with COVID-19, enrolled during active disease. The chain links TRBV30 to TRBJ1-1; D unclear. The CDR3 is CAWSVLSNTEAFF. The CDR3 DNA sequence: TGTGCCTGGAGTGTACTCTCCAACACTGAAGCTTTCTTT.